These 8 T cell receptor beta chains originate from one sample sequenced in a study of blood T cell repertoires in COVID-19 (dated by TCRdb to between 2020 and 2021). The library was generated by the immunoSEQ multiplex PCR assay. The source is immuneACCESS, and TCRdb retained only in-frame sequences with V and J called. Part of the clones is not carried over; for the studies checked, unresolved V genes explain less than half of this, and the remainder is unexplained. In this sample the table shows some 80,000 clones, about four fifths of which occur a single time. The top ten hold approximately 5% of the sample. The sample consisted of peripheral blood. The receptor source for this set is a woman older than 75 with active or convalescent COVID-19.

The gene calls are TRBV6-2 or TRBV6-3 and TRBJ1-6; 8 bases are shared with TRBD1. The V and J ends lost 2 bases and 6 bases, in that order; junction bases with no gene match: 6. This CDR3 region has 16 residues. Germline V gives CDR1 MNHEY, CDR2 SVGEGT. In DNA, the CDR3 is TGTGCCAGCAGTTACAGGACAGGGATTGCTAATTCACCCCTCCACTTT. Amino acids: CASSYRTGIANSPLHF.

The chain carries TRBV5-1 and TRBJ1-1, with D uncertain. In germline, CDR1 is SGHRS, CDR2 YFSETQ. The V gene lost 2 bases and the J gene lost 5 bases, with 4 bases spanning the gap. The CDR3 has 11 amino acids. In nucleotides, the CDR3 is TGCGCCAGCAGCTTCGAGACTGAAGCTTTCTTT. Residues: CASSFETEAFF.

This clone appeared a few times. The chain joins TRBV18 to TRBJ1-4; 9 nucleotides align to TRBD1. V lost 2 bases, J lost 6 bases, and 4 bases stayed unmatched. CDR3 length equals 15 residues. Looked up from germline, CDR1 is KGHSH and CDR2 is LQKENI. The CDR3 DNA is TGTGCCAGCTCACCAGAGGACAGGGGCTATGAAAAACTGTTTTTT. Residues: CASSPEDRGYEKLFF.

This chain links TRBV9 with TRBJ2-3, with 7 bases matching TRBD1. Germline V lookup: CDR1 SGDLS, CDR2 YYNGEE. The CDR3 runs to 16 residues. Germline trimming cut 3 bases from V and 2 bases from J; bases unmatched to any gene: 9. CDR3 sequence (DNA): TGTGCCAGCAGCGAAAAGGGACAGTCCTACACAGATACGCAGTATTTT. Amino acids: CASSEKGQSYTDTQYF.

In DNA form, the CDR3 reads TGTGCCAGCAGTGAAGTCGGGTTTAGCACAGATACGCAGTATTTT. As protein: CASSEVGFSTDTQYF. This chain joins TRBV6-1 and TRBJ2-3, with no clear D. CDR1 is MNHNS, CDR2 SASEGT, per germline. This CDR3 has 15 amino acids. Trimming took 1 base from V and 0 from J, leaving 8 bases between them.

The V call is TRBV6-5, the J call TRBJ1-5; D may be TRBD1 (5 bases). The CDR3 is 15 residues long. Germline V gives CDR1 MNHEY, CDR2 SVGAGI. The ends were cut back, 5 bases at V and 4 bases at J, with 15 bases in the middle. CDR3 bases: TGTGCCAGCAGTCGAGTAGGGGCGACAAATCAGCCCCAGCATTTT. It encodes CASSRVGATNQPQHF.

V is TRBV21-1 and J is TRBJ1-4. TRBV21-1 is noted as a pseudogene. The CDR3 runs 18 residues. CDR3 sequence: CASFPTWWHRSLNEKLFF. For the CDR3, the DNA is TGTGCCAGCTTCCCGACTTGGTGGCACCGGAGCCTTAATGAAAAACTGTTTTTT.

This chain uses TRBV4-3 with TRBJ2-4; D gene uncertain. The V and J ends lost 0 bases and 0 bases respectively, with 15 bases between them. Germline V gives CDR1 LGHNA, CDR2 YSLEER. The CDR3 runs to 18 residues. CDR3 DNA sequence: TGCGCCAGCAGCCAAGATCGGTGGGCAATACTAGCCAAAAACATTCAGTACTTC. As protein: CASSQDRWAILAKNIQYF.